This T cell receptor (beta chain) was found in a study of post-analysis software for immune sequencing data. This clonotype was counted once. What it binds is unknown. General study results and limits: In multiple sclerosis, normalized Chao1 diversity was significantly below that of controls.

Unique molecular identifiers featured in each of the TCR beta cDNA libraries. Around 500,000 cDNA molecules came from about 1 to 10 million T cells. TCRdb recomputed calls from the PCR reads with MiXCR, one row per CDR3 protein. Of more than 500,000 distinct CDR3 sequences listed, around 31% are singletons. This TCR derives from a girl under 18 with multiple sclerosis. The sequencing sample was made of blood.

CDR3: CASSLPDRGQDTQYF. The CDR3 region has the DNA TGTGCCAGTAGCCTCCCGGACAGGGGGCAAGATACGCAGTATTTT. The chain combines TRBV7-9 with TRBJ2-3; 11 bases map to TRBD1. Germline V gene sequence: CDR1 SEHNR, CDR2 FQNEAQ (reference sequence). CDR3 length equals 15 residues. After removal of 9 bases from V and 5 bases from J, the junction contained 10 bases not matched to a gene.